This T cell receptor beta chain was profiled in a study of cytomegalovirus exposure and HLA in healthy donors (dated by TCRdb to 2017 to 2019). About the full investigation: According to an earlier analysis of 587 of the donors, about 170 million T cells yielded over 100 million unique TCR beta sequences and around 300 Gb of sequence data. Roughly 300 gigabases of sequencing data and roughly 90 million unique TCR sequences were included in an early release covering about 600 HLA-typed donors. Among the approximately 400 genotyped donors, about 85% belonged to the genetic ancestry cluster associated with self-reported Caucasian donors. The study was designed to test whether signatures of past pathogen exposure could be identified by cataloging public T cell receptors. The study used immunosequencing to profile the T cell repertoires of more than 650 subjects and linked those repertoires to cytomegalovirus serostatus. Besides the first cohort of 500 to 700 subjects, a separate validation cohort made up of 120 different subjects was used. High-throughput TCR immunosequencing, statistical association of individual TCRs with disease status, and machine learning were combined to predict cytomegalovirus infection status. A later analysis re-analyzed previously published TCR beta repertoires from approximately 700 donors and added high-resolution HLA genotyping to study TCR occurrence patterns. Rather than using new phenotypic data, the later analysis identified candidate immune exposures from TCR beta sequences and from how often those sequences occurred across donors. To decide whether each TCR beta V gene segment behaved as functional or pseudogenic, an earlier analysis of some 570 of the donors relied on high-throughput TCR beta sequencing. Donor age, sex, ethnicity and CMV serostatus were compiled alongside the repertoire data. In a later genetic analysis, genome-wide SNP genotypes for about 55% of the roughly 700 donors were used, and that subset was treated as a discovery cohort. Every repertoire in the discovery cohort had been generated on one and the same sequencing platform. HLA typing covered class I and class II loci at four-digit resolution. The number of typed donors differed by locus: about 629-640 for A, B, C, DRB1 and DQB1; 522 for DQA1; 600 to 610 for DPA1; and about 450 for DPB1. A handful of DR-DQ haplotypes were handled as single units for association and clustering because linkage in the cohort was strong. On average, roughly 240,000 unique TCR beta nucleotide sequences were sequenced per donor among about 400 genotyped donors of the cohort, with roughly 18% of those sequences being non-productive. Overall results and qualifications from the work: Immune exposure information for the cohort was limited to CMV serostatus. In vitro tests confirmed that three of the cytomegalovirus-associated TCR beta chains recognize cytomegalovirus antigens. Because HLA typing was unavailable for some donors at each locus, only the typed subset was used in association tests. In an earlier analysis of around 500 of the donors, most TCR beta V segments appeared in productive rearrangements about 90% or about 30% of the time, broadly matching IMGT annotations. The authors suggested that the approach could potentially be extended to other disease states and immunological phenotypes. Linkage disequilibrium might explain the correlated functional status among segregating V segments, but an unknown experimental factor could not be excluded. Compared with equally common non-associated chains, HLA-associated TCR beta chains in a later analysis were more clonally expanded and had lower generation probabilities. A later analysis found that most CMV-associated TCR beta chains appeared HLA-restricted, with HLA associations seemingly driven largely by CMV exposure. The 87-base-pair reads could not distinguish some IMGT-functional V segments, including TRBV6-2 and TRBV6-3, so those segments were excluded. At a false discovery rate of 0.05, a later analysis linked under 20,000 TCR beta sequences to specific HLA alleles. A cluster of highly shared sequence variants was judged likely to be a technical artifact of the sequencing pipeline. In a later genetic analysis, fewer N-insertions in productive TCRs were reported among donors in an Asian-associated ancestry cluster than the 666-donor mean. According to a later analysis, TCR association rates differed among HLA loci, with DRB1 alleles showing the most associated TCRs and HLA-C alleles showing the fewest. Sequencing depth was assumed to be roughly uniform across donors in the presence/absence analyses, though that assumption may not hold. In a later analysis, several top co-occurrence clusters were reported to appear linked to parvovirus B19, influenza, CMV and Epstein-Barr virus. In both the original and validation cohorts, the classifier was reported to diagnose cytomegalovirus status with high specificity and sensitivity. In a later genetic analysis, a missense DCLRE1C variant was associated with V-gene and J-gene trimming of TCR beta chains, and the association was replicated in an independent cohort. A further reported finding was that TCR beta sequences accurately predicted the HLA-A and HLA-B alleles for most subjects in the first cohort. Around 16 rarely observed V segments, including chromosome 9 orphons, were excluded from the earlier analysis of approximately 600 of the donors because counts were too low. Assigning TCR associations to individual alleles was difficult when HLA alleles, especially DR and DQ, strongly co-occurred. Across donors, most TCR sequences were observed very rarely, whereas some public TCRs were present in many individuals. In this cohort, only TCR beta chains were sequenced, and detectable features were limited by the absence of alpha or paired-chain data. The study gave a list of roughly 150 TCR beta chains associated with cytomegalovirus.

As regards this clone: The target of this receptor is not known. No base qualities exist here, and no much larger clone lies one base off it.

The cohort was made up of several hundred healthy bone marrow donors. All cohort members were sampled while nominally healthy, although unrecorded immune exposures were likely present. The donor was CMV seronegative and was included in the group of about 350 seronegative cohort members. A peripheral blood sample was provided by each donor, and peripheral blood mononuclear cells were used for TCR beta sequencing. Genomic DNA extraction from the blood cell samples was performed with the Qiagen DNeasy Blood Extraction Kit. V is cut back by 8 bases and J by 4 bases, with 10 bases in the junction unmatched. From the germline V gene (reference sequence), CDR1 is LNHDA and CDR2 is SQIVND. From its cysteine to its phenylalanine, the CDR3 spans 14 amino acids. The retained sequence is limited to the CDR3, 42 bases, with the frame set at the first base. Library creation used the immunoSEQ multiplex PCR assay. The multiplex PCR relied on a mix of 60 forward primers for TCR Vbeta segments and 13 reverse primers for TCR Jbeta segments. The CDR3 region of rearranged TCR beta genes was amplified from genomic DNA with a multiplex PCR assay. The amplified TCR beta libraries were sequenced on the Illumina HiSeq System as 87-base-pair reads. As for how the authors treated the data: A later analysis tallied 75 million to 85 million unique TCR beta chains across the 666 repertoires, and around 9.9 million of those chains were shared by two or more donors. Raw reads were error-corrected and collapsed into unique sequences with a nearest-neighbor algorithm that merged closely related sequences to remove PCR and sequencing errors. Alignment of CDR3 sequences to IMGT reference sequences was used to assign V, D and J gene segments. Each retained sequence needed at least a six-nucleotide match to both a V gene segment and a J gene segment. Rearrangements were classified as productive when the CDR3 lacked stop codons and remained in frame with V and J, and all other rearrangements were classified as non-productive. CDR3 was defined by IMGT convention, running from the second conserved V-encoded cysteine to the conserved J-encoded phenylalanine. Sequences without an unambiguous match to a single V gene segment were excluded from the earlier analysis of a few hundred of the donors. In an earlier analysis of 587 of the donors, V segments were called functional above 56.7% productive rearrangements and were called segregating when the between-donor standard deviation exceeded 5%. To diagnose cytomegalovirus status from the catalog of TCR beta chain sequences, a statistical classification framework was built. A later analysis assigned V and J genes by comparing TCR nucleotide sequences with IMGT/GENE-DB human TR gene sequences. A later analysis assigned CDR3 sequences and most-parsimonious VDJ recombination scenarios with the TCRdist pipeline. In a later analysis, each TCR beta chain was defined by its CDR3 amino acid sequence together with its V-gene family, and reads lacking a unique V-gene family were excluded. As a way to deal with suspected cross-contamination and a sequencing artifact, a later analysis dropped 450 to 600 nucleotide sequences that were highly shared and had low generation probability. In a later analysis, a clonal expansion index for each public chain was calculated from normalized within-repertoire ranks of inferred template counts. Generation probabilities in a later analysis came from a VDJ recombination model fitted to out-of-frame rearrangements, and those results were checked against IGoR. In a later analysis, TCR-TCR, TCR-HLA and TCR-CMV co-occurrence was scored with hypergeometric tests, and a repertoire-size bias correction was applied to TCR pairs. In a later analysis, false discovery rates were estimated by permuting HLA or CMV assignments 20 times. A later analysis grouped co-occurring TCRs with DBSCAN, adding TCRdist sequence similarity when clustering within HLA-allele-positive subsets. Repertoires with fewer than 30,000 or more than 120,000 public chains were left out of co-occurrence clustering, as were five repertoires with anomalous nucleotide sharing. The immuneACCESS repertoire file appears here via TCRdb, limited to in-frame rearrangements. These files lack a portion of the clones; in checked studies, under half of the deficit traces to unresolved V genes, and the cause of the others is not known. V, J and clone size were drawn from that table, and D and trimming were deduced from the DNA. The sample table lists 100,000 to 150,000 clones, less than 80% of them with a count of one. Around 3% of the sample is taken by the ten largest.

This TCR derives from a woman in her forties or fifties in good health and CMV-seronegative. The sample was PBMCs. In this chain, TRBV19 is recombined with TRBJ1-1; 7 bases in the middle match TRBD1. Here the CDR3 is given as CASATNAGGTEAFF. The nucleotide sequence is given as TGTGCCAGTGCCACGAACGCAGGGGGCACTGAAGCTTTCTTT. Joined to the reference TRBV19 and TRBJ1-1 proteins, this CDR3 gives the full variable domain: DGGITQSPKYLFRKEGQNVTLSCEQNLNHDAMYWYRQDPGQGLRLIYYSQIVNDFQKGDIAEGYSVSREKKESFPLTVTSAQKNPTAFYLCASATNAGGTEAFFGQGTRLTVV.